These T cell receptor beta chains were read from a single sample in a study of T-cell reconstitution after alpha-beta-depleted transplantation in children. Via MiXCR, TCRdb re-called the PCR reads, giving one row per CDR3 protein. The sample has some 500,000 distinct CDR3 sequences, about 18% seen once. Sequencing used PBMCs from the stem cell graft donor, obtained from the stem cell graft. These receptors were obtained from a human donor who donated a stem cell graft to a child with acute lymphoblastic leukemia. CDR3s include the opening cysteine and the closing phenylalanine or tryptophan. D genes are given only for firm matches. The size field is filled for only some rows; it gives once, few, many or a size class.

CDR3 DNA	CDR3 protein	D gene	V gene	J gene	clone size
TGTGCCAGCAGCTTCGGGACTAGCGGGAGATCAGATACGCAGTATTTT	CASSFGTSGRSDTQYF	TRBD2	TRBV7-3	TRBJ2-3	few
TGTGCCAGCAGAGAGGGGACTCATAACTATGGCTACACCTTC	CASREGTHNYGYTF	.	TRBV21-1	TRBJ1-2	few
TGCGCCAGCAGCTTCATAACAGGGTCCACTGAAGCTTTCTTT	CASSFITGSTEAFF	.	TRBV5-1	TRBJ1-1	.
TGTGCCATCAGTGTATTCGCACGGGAGGAGGCTGAGCAGTTCTTC	CAISVFAREEAEQFF	TRBD2	TRBV10-3	TRBJ2-1	.
TGTGCCAGCAGTTACTCTCAGCGGAGCAATCAGCCCCAGCATTTT	CASSYSQRSNQPQHF	.	TRBV6-5	TRBJ1-5	few
TGTGCCAGCAGTGACCCCCGGGACAGGGCAACCGTCTACGAGCAGTACTTC	CASSDPRDRATVYEQYF	TRBD1	TRBV2	TRBJ2-7	few
TGTGCCACCAGCAGAGTTCGCGGGGGGGGCAATCAGCCCCAGCATTTT	CATSRVRGGGNQPQHF	.	TRBV15	TRBJ1-5	few
TGTGCCAGCAGCACCCGGACAGTCAGCGGCTACACCTTC	CASSTRTVSGYTF	.	TRBV11-2	TRBJ1-2	.
TGTGCCAGCAGCCAAGACGAGTACGAGCAGTACTTC	CASSQDEYEQYF	.	TRBV4-1	TRBJ2-7	many
TGCGCCAGCAGCCTGGGCAGCTCCGACTATGGCTACACCTTC	CASSLGSSDYGYTF	.	TRBV5-1	TRBJ1-2	.
TGCGCCAGCACCCCGGGACAGGCCCTCTCTGGGGCCAACGTCCTGACTTTC	CASTPGQALSGANVLTF	TRBD1	TRBV5-1	TRBJ2-6	.
TGTGCCAGCAGTTTATTCCGTTCGACGGGAGTCCAGACAGATACGCAGTATTTT	CASSLFRSTGVQTDTQYF	.	TRBV28	TRBJ2-3	.
TGTGCCAGCAGCTCCACAGGGGGTCGGATCACTGAAGCTTTCTTT	CASSSTGGRITEAFF	TRBD1	TRBV7-9	TRBJ1-1	few
TGTGCCAGCAGCTTAATACGTAATGAGCAGTTCTTC	CASSLIRNEQFF	.	TRBV11-2	TRBJ2-1	.
TGTGCCAGCAGTGAAATGTTACTAGCGGCCTACAATGAGCAGTTCTTC	CASSEMLLAAYNEQFF	TRBD2	TRBV2	TRBJ2-1	few
TGTGCCAGCAGCCATTTTGACACCGGTGGCTACACCTTC	CASSHFDTGGYTF	.	TRBV4-2	TRBJ1-2	many
TGCGCCAGCAGCCCCCACGGGTCCTACGAGCAGTACTTC	CASSPHGSYEQYF	.	TRBV4-1	TRBJ2-7	few
TGTGCCAGCCGCCGGGACGCGAGAGGGACTGAAGCTTTCTTT	CASRRDARGTEAFF	.	TRBV7-9	TRBJ1-1	.
TGTGCCAGCAGCCTCGCCCCTCCCGGGACTAGGAACAATGAGCAGTTCTTC	CASSLAPPGTRNNEQFF	TRBD2	TRBV6-1	TRBJ2-1	few
TGTGGTACTAGCGGGAGGGCCTCACCCTACGAGCAGTACTTC	CGTSGRASPYEQYF	TRBD2	TRBV6-1	TRBJ2-7	.
TGTGCCATCAAGGGAGCGGCCTCCTACGAGCAGTACTTC	CAIKGAASYEQYF	.	TRBV10-3	TRBJ2-7	.
TGTGCCAGCAGCGTGAGTGAGGGGGAGCAGTTCTTC	CASSVSEGEQFF	.	TRBV9	TRBJ2-1	.
TGTGCCAGCAGCCTAACCCGGGGATATGGCTACACCTTC	CASSLTRGYGYTF	.	TRBV11-2	TRBJ1-2	many
TGTGCCAGCAGCCCGGGACAGTATAATTCACCCCTCCACTTT	CASSPGQYNSPLHF	TRBD1	TRBV7-9	TRBJ1-6	.
TGTGCCAGCAGAAAAACTGCAGCGGCCTACGAGCAGTACTTC	CASRKTAAAYEQYF	.	TRBV11-2	TRBJ2-7	few
TGCGCCAGCAGCTTTTTAACAGGGGCCTACGAGCAGTACTTC	CASSFLTGAYEQYF	TRBD1	TRBV5-1	TRBJ2-7	many
TGCAGTGCTAGATCCCTCGGGGGATGGAAAGAGACCCAGTACTTC	CSARSLGGWKETQYF	.	TRBV20-1	TRBJ2-5	.
TGTGCCAGCAGCCCCGGGGGGACGCTCTACAATGAGCAGTTCTTC	CASSPGGTLYNEQFF	TRBD2	TRBV5-6	TRBJ2-1	few
TGTGCCAGCAGTTTCGGGCCCACTGAAGCTTTCTTT	CASSFGPTEAFF	.	TRBV12-3/TRBV12-4	TRBJ1-1	.
TGTGCCACCAGCAGAGATCGTCAGGGCTACGAGCAGTACTTC	CATSRDRQGYEQYF	.	TRBV15	TRBJ2-7	few
TGTGCCAGCAGTGCACAGGGGAAGGGTAATGAAAAACTGTTTTTT	CASSAQGKGNEKLFF	TRBD1	TRBV9	TRBJ1-4	.
TGTGCCAGCAGCTCGGGACTAGCGGGAGGCGACACGCAGTATTTT	CASSSGLAGGDTQYF	TRBD2	TRBV7-9	TRBJ2-3	few
TGTGCCAGCAGTTACTCCGGCGGGAGACACAATGAGCAGTTCTTC	CASSYSGGRHNEQFF	TRBD2	TRBV6-5	TRBJ2-1	few
TGTGCCAGTCGGGAACGGGGGTTGAATCAGCCCCAGCATTTT	CASRERGLNQPQHF	.	TRBV19	TRBJ1-5	few
TGCAGCGTTGAAGATCTTATCGGACGGCCAGTAGGCGAGCAGTACTTC	CSVEDLIGRPVGEQYF	.	TRBV29-1	TRBJ2-7	many
TGCGCCAGCAGCCAAGTGAACCAAGAGACCCAGTACTTC	CASSQVNQETQYF	.	TRBV4-1	TRBJ2-5	many
TGCAGTGCTAGAGATACAAGGGGAACAGATACGCAGTATTTT	CSARDTRGTDTQYF	.	TRBV20-1	TRBJ2-3	few
TGTGCCAGCAGCTTAGTTTCGGCGGCCTACCTTTTCTTT	CASSLVSAAYLFF	.	TRBV7-3	TRBJ1-1	few
TGTGCCAGCAGCTTGCCGGGGACTTCGTATGGCTACACCTTC	CASSLPGTSYGYTF	.	TRBV5-5	TRBJ1-2	few
TGTGCCAGCAGCCGCCAAGGGAGACAGTACTTC	CASSRQGRQYF	.	TRBV16	TRBJ2-7	.
TGCGCCAGCAGCTGGCTAGCGGGAGTTGACGGTGAGCAGTTCTTC	CASSWLAGVDGEQFF	TRBD2	TRBV5-1	TRBJ2-1	.
TGTGCCAGCAGCCGCAAACAGGGACCCTACGAGCAGTACTTC	CASSRKQGPYEQYF	.	TRBV7-3	TRBJ2-7	.
TGTGCCAGCAGCTTATCACCTGGGGGGAAAACGAACTATGGCTACACCTTC	CASSLSPGGKTNYGYTF	.	TRBV5-5	TRBJ1-2	few
TGTGCCAGCAGCTTAGGACAGGTTCGAACGAAGAATTCACCCCTCCACTTT	CASSLGQVRTKNSPLHF	.	TRBV7-9	TRBJ1-6	few
TGTGCCAGCAGCTTGGTGGACTCAGATACGCAGTATTTT	CASSLVDSDTQYF	.	TRBV5-6	TRBJ2-3	.
TGCAGTGCTAGAGGTGCGGGGGTGGGGACCTACAATGAGCAGTTCTTC	CSARGAGVGTYNEQFF	TRBD2	TRBV20-1	TRBJ2-1	once
TGTGCCACCGCTACGGGGTTCACCGGGGAGCTGTTTTTT	CATATGFTGELFF	.	TRBV24-1	TRBJ2-2	few
TGTGCCAGCATGGAGGGACAAACATTCTCTGGGGCCAACGTCCTGACTTTC	CASMEGQTFSGANVLTF	.	TRBV14	TRBJ2-6	few
TGTGCCAGCAGTTTTGCGGGAGTCTTTGGAGATACGCAGTATTTT	CASSFAGVFGDTQYF	TRBD2	TRBV12-3/TRBV12-4	TRBJ2-3	few
TGTGCCAGCAGGGGACTCACATGGACTGAAGCTTTCTTT	CASRGLTWTEAFF	.	TRBV14	TRBJ1-1	.
TGTGCCAGCAGCTTAGGAACGGGGCCACCGGTCGGGGAGCTGTTTTTT	CASSLGTGPPVGELFF	.	TRBV7-3	TRBJ2-2	.
TGTGCCAGCAGCCCTAGCGGGAGAAGCACAGATACGCAGTATTTT	CASSPSGRSTDTQYF	TRBD2	TRBV7-3	TRBJ2-3	many